Given below is one T cell receptor (beta chain) in context. No cognate antigen has been identified for it. The record has no base qualities; no much larger clone is one base away. This sample was taken from a study of T cell repertoires in ileal Crohn's disease (dated by TCRdb to between 2018 and 2021). A note on the overall study: Median disease duration was roughly 8.2 years, and roughly a third of patients were identified as active smokers at the time of surgery. A Rutgeerts score higher than i0 was the definition used for endoscopic postoperative recurrence. A total of around 150 mucosal samples from some 50 patients were sequenced, with samples obtained at several locations on the surgical specimen and at postoperative endoscopy. TCR repertoire analysis was done in 50 to 70 Crohn's disease patients from a prospective multicentre cohort. Roughly half of the patients were given postoperative therapy, with 15 to 20 on anti-TNF agents and 10 to 12 on thiopurines. The study ran alongside a multicentre cohort designed to identify predictors of early endoscopic recurrence after ileocolonic resection. Neoterminal ileum biopsies obtained at postoperative colonoscopy were designated as M6 samples. Every patient underwent surgery because of a complication, which was stricturing disease in approximately 61% of cases and penetrating disease in roughly 39%. Study-wide conclusions, independent of this receptor: Postoperative endoscopy was performed at varying times within the first year after surgery, with a median delay of approximately 6.8 months. Only a subgroup of patients, of unstated size, had mucosal CD4 and CD8 T cells sorted and sequenced. Higher high-frequency clone percentages at surgery were associated with endoscopic recurrence; all patients with clonality above 26.8% (18/57) had recurrence. Patients who were active smokers at surgery had a significantly higher proportion of clonal expansions than non-smokers (approximately 26% vs 17%, p=0.02). Compared with CD4 T cells, sorted CD8 T cells contained more high-frequency clones, which suggests that the mucosal expansions were mostly CD8.

The time point label here, explained by the study, means: neoterminal ileum biopsy at postoperative endoscopy, about 6 months after surgery. Adults with ileal or ileocolonic Crohn's disease for whom ileocolonic resection was indicated were considered eligible. Whole ileal mucosal biopsies were kept frozen at -80 degrees C prior to DNA extraction. Genomic DNA was isolated from frozen whole biopsies using a TRizol-based method, and the DNA was quantified with a NanoDrop 2000 spectrophotometer. For commercial TCRB immunosequencing, approximately 480 nanograms of biopsy DNA were submitted for each sample. CDR3 regions were amplified from genomic DNA by Adaptive Biotechnology using a two-step, amplification bias-controlled multiplex PCR. The first PCR used primers for every V and J gene segment; the second PCR added barcodes and Illumina adapters. An Illumina instrument was used to sequence the CDR3 libraries. The study's own analysis went as follows. Vendor-provided pipelines were combined with custom analysis of raw data in R/Bioconductor under R version 3.3.0. Clonality, which ranges from 0 to 1, was calculated as the inverse of the normalised Shannon entropy across all productive clones. High-frequency clones were defined as the repertoire share of the top 100 clones, retaining only clones passing a 95% confidence test. Overlap between samples was measured with the Morisita-Horn index, while repertoire diversity was measured with the Simpson index. TCRdb holds this immuneACCESS table with in-frame rearrangements only. Some clones are missing; in checked studies, unresolved V genes explain under half, and the rest has no known cause. V, J and clone size were drawn from that table, and D and trimming were deduced from the DNA. The sample has about 13,000 clones on record, about 67% of them singletons. The ten largest account for about 8.7% of the sample.

V drops 2 bases and J drops 5 bases, leaving 21 bases in between. The CDR3 has 18 amino acids, counting the end cysteine and phenylalanine. CDR3 DNA is the only sequence kept; it has 54 bases, read in frame from the first base. The CDR1 and CDR2 encoded by the germline V gene are SGHNT and YENEEA. This TCR was sampled from an adult with Crohn's disease. The source material was ileal tissue. The chain uses TRBV11-3 and TRBJ1-4; TRBD1 might be the D gene, on 5 matching bases. CDR3 reads: CASSLLSLDRQGNEKLFF. At the DNA level, the sequence is TGTGCCAGCAGCTTATTGTCATTGGATCGGCAGGGAAATGAAAAACTGTTTTTT.